The entry that follows covers one T cell receptor (beta chain) sequence. The repertoire was sequenced with immunoSEQ multiplex PCR; TCRdb's copy has only in-frame clones and lacks some. The sample includes approximately 86,000 clones, around 86% of them seen just once. This record comes from a study of control samples from healthy donors and cancer patients. Per germline, CDR1 SEHNR and CDR2 FQNEAQ (reference sequence). Trimming shortened V by 0 bases and J by 1 base, and 3 bases separated the two germline ends. This CDR3 has 13 amino acids. The chain has TRBV7-9 and TRBJ1-1; D is unresolved. Sequencing was carried out using blood. This sequence was found in a man under 40 in good health. CDR3 amino acids: CASSLAGNTEAFF. CDR3 DNA: TGTGCCAGCAGCTTAGCGGGGAACACTGAAGCTTTCTTT.